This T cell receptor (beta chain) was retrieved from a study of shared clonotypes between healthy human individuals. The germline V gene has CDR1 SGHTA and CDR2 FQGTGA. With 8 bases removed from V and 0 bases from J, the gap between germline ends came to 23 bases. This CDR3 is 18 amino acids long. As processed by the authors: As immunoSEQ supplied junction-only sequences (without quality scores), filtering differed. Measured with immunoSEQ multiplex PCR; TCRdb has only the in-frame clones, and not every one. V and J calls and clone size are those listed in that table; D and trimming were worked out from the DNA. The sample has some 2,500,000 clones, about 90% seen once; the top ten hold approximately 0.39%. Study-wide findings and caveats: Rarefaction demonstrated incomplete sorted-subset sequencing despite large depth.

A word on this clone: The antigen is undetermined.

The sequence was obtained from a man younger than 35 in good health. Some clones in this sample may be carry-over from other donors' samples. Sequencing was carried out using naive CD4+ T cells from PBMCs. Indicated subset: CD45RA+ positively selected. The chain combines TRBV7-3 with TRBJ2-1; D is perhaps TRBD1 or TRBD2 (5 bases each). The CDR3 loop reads CASASVGWGRASYNEQFF. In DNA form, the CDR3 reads TGTGCCAGCGCCTCGGTTGGGTGGGGGAGAGCCTCCTACAATGAGCAGTTCTTC.